The 18 T cell receptor beta chains presented below share a single source sample, sequenced in a study of T cells after yellow fever vaccination. From the 5' RACE reads, TCRdb called clonotypes with MiXCR, one entry per CDR3 protein. The table lists 100,000 to 150,000 distinct CDR3 sequences, about 8.4% of them singletons. The material was CD8+ T cells sorted from PBMCs, obtained on the day of the yellow fever booster vaccination. The receptors were gathered from a man between 18 and 35 years old who received the YFV17D yellow fever vaccine.

This clonotype was counted a few times. The V gene is TRBV28, the J gene TRBJ1-2, with D hard to call. V was trimmed by 3 bases and J by 4 bases, leaving 12 bases between them. CDR1 is MDHEN, CDR2 SYDVKM, per germline. The CDR3 is made up of 14 amino acids. The CDR3 reads CASSFWATIYGYTF. The CDR3 nucleotides are TGTGCCAGCAGTTTTTGGGCCACCATCTATGGCTACACCTTC.

In its sample, this clonotype was seen a few times. The chain couples TRBV4-1 to TRBJ1-2, with D possibly TRBD1 on 5 matching bases. Germline V lookup: CDR1 MGHRA, CDR2 YSYEKL. The CDR3 spans 13 residues. Trimming stripped 5 bases from V and 8 bases from J, with 15 bases between. CDR3 protein: CASSGARVGGYTF. CDR3 nucleotide sequence: TGCGCCAGCAGCGGGGCCCGTGTTGGCGGCTACACCTTC.

CDR3 coding DNA: TGCGCCAGCAGCCCCCCGGTCGGCACTGAAGCTTTCTTT. This gives the protein CASSPPVGTEAFF. The chain couples TRBV4-1 to TRBJ1-1, with D uncertain. Germline assignment: CDR1 MGHRA and CDR2 YSYEKL. This CDR3 has 13 residues. V lost 4 bases and J lost 4, with 10 bases in between.

The chain combines TRBV25-1 with TRBJ2-7; D assignment may be TRBD1 or TRBD2 (5 bases each). Germline loops: CDR1 MGHDK, CDR2 SYGVNS. The V gene lost 6 bases and the J gene lost 4 bases, with 19 bases spanning the gap. There are 15 residues in the CDR3. The CDR3 loop reads CASRGTAGSGYEQYF. Here the CDR3 DNA reads TGTGCCAGCAGAGGGACGGCGGGTTCGGGTTACGAGCAGTACTTC.

This clonotype was counted ten times or more. The chain recombines TRBV27 with TRBJ1-2; D is unresolved. V shed 3 bases and J shed 4 bases, with 9 bases lying between them. The CDR3 has 13 amino acids. Germline V gives CDR1 MNHEY, CDR2 SMNVEV (reference sequence). The CDR3 bases are TGTGCCAGCAGTTTCGGGCCGACCTATGGCTACACCTTC. Protein product: CASSFGPTYGYTF.

This clonotype is termed medium-sized. The rearrangement uses TRBV20-1 and TRBJ2-1, with TRBD2 matching over 11 bases. The CDR3 is 15 amino acids. V gave up 5 bases and J gave up 8 bases; unmatched junction bases: 11. Germline CDR1 DFQATT, CDR2 SNEGSKA (reference sequence). The CDR3 coding sequence is TGCAGTGCTCTCCTAGCGGGGGGACTAAGTCATGAGCAGTTCTTC. This sequence encodes CSALLAGGLSHEQFF.

This clonotype appeared a few times. The V call is TRBV4-3, the J call TRBJ1-4; tentative D call: TRBD1 (5 bases). This CDR3 region has 14 residues. The ends were cut back, 0 bases at V and 9 bases at J, with 11 bases in the middle. The germline CDR1 and CDR2 sequences are LGHNA and YSLEER. The CDR3 is CASSQDQGGKKLFF. CDR3 DNA: TGCGCCAGCAGCCAAGATCAGGGAGGGAAAAAACTGTTTTTT.

Only a few counts were recorded for this clonotype. This rearrangement joins TRBV28 to TRBJ2-3, with TRBD1 as a possible D gene (6 bases). Trimming shortened V by 4 bases and J by 3 bases, and 11 bases separated the two germline ends. Germline V gene sequence: CDR1 MDHEN, CDR2 SYDVKM. This CDR3 is built from 14 residues. Here the CDR3 reads CASSWIQGTDTQYF. CDR3 DNA sequence: TGTGCCAGCAGTTGGATACAGGGTACAGATACGCAGTATTTT.

This clonotype was counted ten times or more. The chain recombines TRBV4-1 with TRBJ2-1, with D perhaps assigned TRBD1 or TRBD2 (6 bases each). V was pared by 1 base and J by 2 bases, with 9 bases between. CDR3 length: 15 amino acids. Germline lookup yields CDR1 MGHRA and CDR2 YSYEKL. The CDR3 reads CASSQGGGPYNEQFF. CDR3 sequence (DNA): TGCGCCAGCAGCCAAGGTGGGGGGCCCTACAATGAGCAGTTCTTC.

The V and J genes are TRBV19 and TRBJ1-6; D unclear. This CDR3 is built from 12 residues. Trimming took off 4 bases at V and 12 bases at J, with 10 bases between the two ends. Germline loops: CDR1 LNHDA, CDR2 SQIVND (reference sequence). The CDR3 is CASSSGRVPLHF. The CDR3 DNA follows: TGTGCCAGTAGTAGCGGTAGAGTACCCCTCCACTTT.

The chain links TRBV5-4 to TRBJ2-3; TRBD2 matches 9 bases. V dropped 4 bases and J dropped 6; count of bases not matched to a gene: 3. The germline gives CDR1 SGHNT, CDR2 YYREEE (reference sequence). The CDR3 runs 13 residues. In DNA form, the CDR3 reads TGTGCCAGCAGCACCGGACTAGCGGATACGCAGTATTTT. This encodes CASSTGLADTQYF.

A remark on this clonotype: It is unclear where the CDR3 begins or ends on the DNA, so no DNA is shown, and the CDR3 is as TCRdb lists it. The chain joins TRBV29-1 to TRBJ1-2; the listed D gene, TRBD1, was not tested against the DNA. Looked up from germline, CDR1 is SQVTM and CDR2 is ANQGSEA. From its first to its last residue, the CDR3 has 14 amino acids. The CDR3 region is CSVSGQAGSYGYTF.

The rearrangement joins TRBV27 to TRBJ2-1, with D possibly TRBD2 on 6 matching bases. The V end was cut by 0 bases, the J end by 9 bases, with 18 bases between. Germline V gene lookup returns CDR1 MNHEY and CDR2 SMNVEV (reference sequence). The CDR3 contains 16 residues. CDR3 coding DNA: TGTGCCAGCAGTTTATCGCGGCGCCAGCCGCGGGGTGAGCAGTTCTTC. Amino acids: CASSLSRRQPRGEQFF.

V gene TRBV15 combines with J gene TRBJ1-2; 9 nucleotides align to TRBD1. There are 15 residues in the CDR3. The junction had 7 bases not matched to a gene; V was cut back by 1 base and J by 7 bases. The germline CDR1 and CDR2 sequences are LNHNV and YYDKDF (reference sequence). The DNA of the CDR3 is TGTGCCACCAGCAGAGGCCGGGACAGGGTCAGTGGCTACACCTTC. It specifies CATSRGRDRVSGYTF.

This clonotype showed up just a few times. The rearrangement uses TRBV4-3 and TRBJ2-5; TRBD2 aligns across 7 bases. This CDR3 is built from 20 residues. V was pared by 1 base and J by 0 bases, with 17 bases of the junction left unmatched. The germline V gene has CDR1 LGHNA and CDR2 YSLEER. CDR3 DNA sequence: TGCGCCAGCAGCCAAGTCCCCGGGACTAAAATACTAGGGTACCAAGAGACCCAGTACTTC. Translation gives CASSQVPGTKILGYQETQYF.

The chain employs TRBV13 and TRBJ1-1; D not certain. Per the germline V gene, CDR1 is PRHDT and CDR2 is FYEKMQ (reference sequence). Trimming shortened V by 6 bases and J by 10 bases, and 15 bases separated the two germline ends. The CDR3 loop spans 12 amino acids. The chain's CDR3 is CASSPSRGSAFF. The DNA for the CDR3 is TGTGCCAGCAGTCCCTCTCGGGGTTCAGCTTTCTTT.

This clonotype was seen only a few times. The chain recombines TRBV3-1 with TRBJ2-5, with 7 bases matching TRBD2. Germline V gives CDR1 LGHDT, CDR2 YNNKEL (reference sequence). V lost 0 bases to trimming and J lost 1 base; unmatched junction nucleotides: 8. The CDR3 spans 17 residues. The CDR3: CASSQDLVSGPQETQYF. CDR3 sequence (DNA): TGTGCCAGCAGCCAAGATCTTGTTAGCGGGCCCCAAGAGACCCAGTACTTC.

This sequence joins TRBV27 and TRBJ2-1; D is unclear. With 3 bases removed from V and 4 bases from J, the gap between germline ends came to 16 bases. The CDR3 consists of 16 residues. Germline assignment: CDR1 MNHEY and CDR2 SMNVEV (reference sequence). CDR3 DNA sequence: TGTGCCAGCAGTTTCATCCCTCCGGAGAAGTACAATGAGCAGTTCTTC. Translation: CASSFIPPEKYNEQFF.